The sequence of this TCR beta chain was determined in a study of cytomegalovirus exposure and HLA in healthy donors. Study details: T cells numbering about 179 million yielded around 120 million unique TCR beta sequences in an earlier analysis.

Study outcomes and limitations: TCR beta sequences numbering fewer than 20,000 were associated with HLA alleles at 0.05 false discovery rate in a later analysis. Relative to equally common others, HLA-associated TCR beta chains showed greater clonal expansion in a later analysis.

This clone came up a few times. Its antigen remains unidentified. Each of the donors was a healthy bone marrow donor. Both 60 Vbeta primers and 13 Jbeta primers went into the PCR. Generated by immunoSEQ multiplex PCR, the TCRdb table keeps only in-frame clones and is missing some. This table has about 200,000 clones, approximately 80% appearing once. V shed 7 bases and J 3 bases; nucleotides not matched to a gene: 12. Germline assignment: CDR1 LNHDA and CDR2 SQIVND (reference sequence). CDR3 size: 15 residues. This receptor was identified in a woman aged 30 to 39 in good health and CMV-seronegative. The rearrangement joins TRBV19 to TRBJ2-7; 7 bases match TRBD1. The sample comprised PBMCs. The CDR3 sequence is CASTPGLGTVYEQYF. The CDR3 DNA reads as TGTGCCAGTACCCCAGGTTTGGGGACAGTCTACGAGCAGTACTTC. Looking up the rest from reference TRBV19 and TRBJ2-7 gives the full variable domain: DGGITQSPKYLFRKEGQNVTLSCEQNLNHDAMYWYRQDPGQGLRLIYYSQIVNDFQKGDIAEGYSVSREKKESFPLTVTSAQKNPTAFYLCASTPGLGTVYEQYFGPGTRLTVT.